A single sample is the source of the 28 T cell receptor beta chains below, sequenced in a study of T-cell reconstitution after alpha-beta-depleted transplantation in children. The TCRbeta library was prepared with unique molecular identifiers. TCRdb reanalysed the PCR reads using MiXCR and keeps one entry per CDR3 protein. Among roughly 310,000 distinct CDR3 sequences listed, 20% to 30% were seen once. The sequenced sample was PBMCs, mostly from graft donor cells, obtained 180 days after TCRalphabeta/CD19-depleted stem cell transplant. These TCRs come from a male patient aged 10 to 17 who had a stem cell transplant for acute lymphoblastic leukemia, so the T cells may come from the graft donor.

V and J are TRBV15 and TRBJ2-5, with D unresolved. This CDR3 comprises 14 residues. V was shortened by 1 base and J by 5 bases, with 11 bases between the two germline ends. The germline gives CDR1 LNHNV, CDR2 YYDKDF (reference sequence). Here the CDR3 reads CATSRGAVGETQYF. The CDR3 coding sequence is TGTGCCACCAGCAGAGGGGCGGTCGGGGAGACCCAGTACTTC. The full variable domain, its missing parts supplied by reference TRBV15 and TRBJ2-5, is DAMVIQNPRYQVTQFGKPVTLSCSQTLNHNVMYWYQQKSSQAPKLLFHYYDKDFNNEADTPDNFQSRRPNTSFCFLDIRSPGLGDTAMYLCATSRGAVGETQYFGPGTRLLVL.

V is TRBV7-8 and J is TRBJ2-1; D is unclear. V was pared by 5 bases and J by 7 bases, with 12 bases between. CDR3 length: 13 residues. In germline, CDR1 is SGHVS, CDR2 FQNEAQ. The CDR3 region is CASSTQQENEQFF. As DNA, the CDR3 is TGTGCCAGCAGCACCCAACAAGAGAATGAGCAGTTCTTC.

With regard to this clonotype: The junction departs from germline at one end; a sequencing error may be responsible. The chain has TRBV7-2 and TRBJ2-7, with D tentatively TRBD1 (7 bases). The CDR3 is made up of 17 amino acids. Germline loops: CDR1 SGHTA, CDR2 FQGNSA. The CDR3 bases are TGTGCCAGCAGCCTGGCTTATTGGAGGGGGCCCTCCTACGAGCGGTACTTC. The encoded protein is CASSLAYWRGPSYERYF. The whole variable domain, filled in from reference TRBV7-2 and TRBJ2-7, reads GAGVSQSPSNKVTEKGKDVELRCDPISGHTALYWYRQSLGQGLEFLIYFQGNSAPDKSGLPSDRFSAERTGGSVSTLTIQRTQQEDSAVYLCASSLAYWRGPSYERYFGPGTRLTVT.

The rearrangement joins TRBV15 to TRBJ1-6; D not resolved. This CDR3 contains 16 residues. Trimming removed 5 bases from V and 1 base from J, with 12 bases in between. Germline V gene data show CDR1 as LNHNV and CDR2 as YYDKDF (reference sequence). CDR3: CATSPSLGSYNSPLHF. The CDR3 bases are TGTGCCACCAGCCCTAGTCTGGGGTCCTATAATTCACCCCTCCACTTT.

This clonotype was recorded at least ten times. V gene TRBV3-1 combines with J gene TRBJ2-7; D is uncertain. Trimming took 1 base from V and 4 from J, leaving 5 bases between them. The CDR3 length is 12 residues. CDR1 and CDR2 (germline): LGHDT, YNNKEL (reference sequence). CDR3 region: CASSQGIYEQYF. Written as DNA, the CDR3 is TGTGCCAGCAGCCAAGGAATATACGAGCAGTACTTC.

This clonotype was seen a few times. This rearrangement joins TRBV15 to TRBJ2-5; no reliable D call. The CDR3 is 12 residues long. CDR1 is LNHNV, CDR2 YYDKDF, per germline (reference sequence). V dropped 5 bases and J dropped 2 bases, with 6 bases sitting between them. The CDR3 is CATSGRQETQYF. The CDR3 DNA is TGTGCCACCAGCGGCAGACAAGAGACCCAGTACTTC.

V gene TRBV2 combines with J gene TRBJ2-7; 13 bases line up with TRBD2. The J segment lost 6 bases and the V segment lost 6 bases, leaving 2 bases of the junction unmatched. The length of the CDR3 is 13 residues. The germline V gene encodes CDR1 SNHLY and CDR2 FYNNEI. The CDR3 DNA sequence: TGTGCCAGCAGGGGACTAGCGGGATTCGAGCAGTACTTC. Its translation is CASRGLAGFEQYF.

The V call is TRBV5-5, the J call TRBJ2-7; D unresolved. The CDR3 has 14 residues. V lost 4 bases and J 1 base, leaving 12 bases between the germline ends. The V gene's germline CDR1 is SGHKS and CDR2 YYEKEE (reference sequence). Written as DNA, the CDR3 is TGTGCCAGCAGCCCGACCCGGGTATCCTACGAGCAGTACTTC. Translation: CASSPTRVSYEQYF.

This clonotype turned up a few times. The chain employs TRBV12-3 or TRBV12-4 and TRBJ2-1; the D gene is possibly TRBD1 (7 bases). The V end was cut by 4 bases, the J end by 7 bases, with 11 bases between. This CDR3 is built from 13 residues. The CDR3 nucleotides read TGTGCCAGCAGTTCAGGGGGGAGTAATGAGCAGTTCTTC. It codes for CASSSGGSNEQFF.

The chain couples TRBV7-9 to TRBJ1-4; no reliable D call. CDR3 length equals 14 residues. V shed 5 bases and J shed 5 bases, with 12 bases lying between them. Germline CDR1 reads SEHNR; CDR2 reads FQNEAQ (reference sequence). The CDR3 DNA reads as TGTGCCAGCAGCGTCTCCCGGGAGAATGAAAAACTGTTTTTT. Translated, it gives CASSVSRENEKLFF.

This clonotype turned up a few times. The chain uses TRBV6-5 and TRBJ2-7, with D perhaps matching TRBD1 (7 bases). Germline V lookup: CDR1 MNHEY, CDR2 SVGAGI. This CDR3 region has 14 residues. Trimming took 2 bases from V and 4 from J, leaving 12 bases between them. The DNA for the CDR3 is TGTGCCAGCAGTTACGCAGGGGGAGGATACGAGCAGTACTTC. Translation gives CASSYAGGGYEQYF.

CDR3 in DNA: TGTGCCAGCTCTTTTAGCGGGGTCCAAGAGACCCAGTACTTC. Translation: CASSFSGVQETQYF. The chain couples TRBV9 to TRBJ2-5; TRBD2 agrees at 8 bases. The CDR3 loop spans 14 amino acids. Germline values: CDR1 SGDLS, CDR2 YYNGEE. V dropped 7 bases and J dropped 1; count of bases not matched to a gene: 6.

This clonotype came up a few times. Written as DNA, the CDR3 is TGTGCCAGCAGTTACTCCGAGACTAGCGTTCGCGAGCAGTACTTC. Translation: CASSYSETSVREQYF. V is TRBV6-5 and J is TRBJ2-7, with 8 positions matching TRBD2. The CDR3 totals 15 residues. Germline V gives CDR1 MNHEY, CDR2 SVGAGI. V shed 0 bases, J shed 6 bases, and the junction held 7 bases outside the gene matches.

This clonotype was seen many times. The chain carries TRBV7-6 and TRBJ2-3; 10 bases are shared with TRBD1. The V and J ends lost 2 bases and 3 bases, in that order; junction bases with no gene match: 5. The CDR3 is 16 residues long. The germline gives CDR1 SGHVS, CDR2 FNYEAQ. CDR3 sequence: CASSLRTGGSTDTQYF. CDR3 bases: TGTGCCAGCAGCTTAAGGACAGGGGGATCGACAGATACGCAGTATTTT.

The CDR3 reads CSARERSFSNIQYF. For the CDR3, the DNA is TGCAGTGCTAGAGAACGGTCGTTTAGTAACATTCAGTACTTC. The rearrangement links TRBV20-1 to TRBJ2-4, with unresolved D. The CDR3 sequence is 14 residues long. V was trimmed by 0 bases and J by 7 bases, leaving 13 bases between them. Germline values: CDR1 DFQATT, CDR2 SNEGSKA (reference sequence).

The CDR3 loop reads CASSLEVLAGDHEQYF. In DNA form, the CDR3 reads TGTGCCAGCAGCTTAGAGGTGCTCGCGGGAGACCACGAGCAGTACTTC. The chain couples TRBV7-6 to TRBJ2-7, with 7 bases matching TRBD2. Germline trimming cut 1 base from V and 5 bases from J; bases unmatched to any gene: 11. There are 16 residues in the CDR3. The germline V gene encodes CDR1 SGHVS and CDR2 FNYEAQ.

The V and J genes are TRBV25-1 and TRBJ2-7, with 8 bases identical to TRBD2. V gave up 3 bases and J gave up 2 bases; unmatched junction bases: 3. CDR3 length: 14 residues. Germline CDR1 is MGHDK and CDR2 is SYGVNS. The CDR3 nucleotides are TGTGCCAGCAGTGATTTAGCGGGACCCTACGAGCAGTACTTC. It yields the protein CASSDLAGPYEQYF.

The chain couples TRBV5-1 to TRBJ2-3; D not resolved. The germline V and J ends were trimmed by 6 bases and 2 bases, with 13 bases remaining between them. Germline V gives CDR1 SGHRS, CDR2 YFSETQ. The CDR3 loop spans 14 amino acids. Written as DNA, the CDR3 is TGCGCCAGCATGGAGACCTACCTCACAGATACGCAGTATTTT. It encodes CASMETYLTDTQYF. Variable domain in full (rest from reference TRBV5-1 and TRBJ2-3): KAGVTQTPRYLIKTRGQQVTLSCSPISGHRSVSWYQQTPGQGLQFLFEYFSETQRNKGNFPGRFSGRQFSNSRSEMNVSTLELGDSALYLCASMETYLTDTQYFGPGTRLTVL.

The chain is built from TRBV4-1 and TRBJ2-7, with TRBD1 as a possible D gene (6 bases). CDR1 and CDR2 from the germline V gene are MGHRA and YSYEKL. The ends were cut back, 3 bases at V and 0 bases at J, with 9 bases in the middle. The CDR3 loop spans 14 amino acids. The CDR3 nucleotides read TGCGCCAGCAGCCAGGGGACACCCTCCTACGAGCAGTACTTC. Translating it yields CASSQGTPSYEQYF.

This clonotype was counted only a few times. The chain is built from TRBV5-1 and TRBJ2-2; D remains unclear. The CDR3 covers 14 residues. Germline lookup yields CDR1 SGHRS and CDR2 YFSETQ. The V and J ends lost 2 bases and 4 bases respectively, with 9 bases between them. The CDR3 here is CASSFTYTTGELFF. The CDR3 DNA follows: TGCGCCAGCAGCTTCACATACACCACCGGGGAGCTGTTTTTT.

This chain links TRBV7-9 with TRBJ2-6, with D unresolved. The V gene lost 1 base and the J gene lost 0 bases, with 10 bases spanning the gap. CDR3 length equals 17 residues. CDR1 and CDR2 (germline): SEHNR, FQNEAQ (reference sequence). Here the CDR3 DNA reads TGTGCCAGCAGCTTAGGGAAGGTTAGCTCTGGGGCCAACGTCCTGACTTTC. Translation: CASSLGKVSSGANVLTF. Based on the CDR3 plus reference TRBV7-9 and TRBJ2-6, the full variable domain is DTGVSQNPRHKITKRGQNVTFRCDPISEHNRLYWYRQTLGQGPEFLTYFQNEAQLEKSRLLSDRFSAERPKGSFSTLEIQRTEQGDSAMYLCASSLGKVSSGANVLTFGAGSRLTVL.

The genes are TRBV4-2 and TRBJ2-2, with D unclear. V was shortened by 1 base and J by 2 bases, with 26 bases between the two germline ends. Germline lookup yields CDR1 LGHNA and CDR2 YNFKEQ. The CDR3 loop spans 21 amino acids. The CDR3 region is CASSQVNRVPASLINTGELFF. Here the CDR3 DNA reads TGTGCCAGCAGCCAAGTAAACCGGGTTCCTGCATCTCTGATTAACACCGGGGAGCTGTTTTTT.

This clonotype was seen a handful of times. V is TRBV12-3 or TRBV12-4 and J is TRBJ2-7; D is ambiguous. CDR3 length: 12 residues. V was shortened by 8 bases and J by 0 bases, with 8 bases between the two germline ends. The CDR3 bases are TGTGCCAGCGGACCGGACTCCTACGAGCAGTACTTC. Translating it yields CASGPDSYEQYF.

CDR3 DNA: TGTGCCAGCAGCCAAGACCCTGCCCCCTACAATGAGCAGTTCTTC. Protein sequence: CASSQDPAPYNEQFF. The V gene is TRBV4-2, the J gene TRBJ2-1; D unclear. V lost 0 bases, J lost 2 bases, and 8 bases lay in between. Germline V gives CDR1 LGHNA, CDR2 YNFKEQ. The CDR3 is 15 residues long.

This clonotype has only one observation. The rearrangement links TRBV20-1 to TRBJ1-5, with a possible D match to TRBD1 (5 bases). Germline V gene data show CDR1 as DFQATT and CDR2 as SNEGSKA (reference sequence). Trimming took 5 bases from V and 9 from J, leaving 23 bases between them. The CDR3 length is 15 residues. The CDR3 region is CSAVIPGTVRRPQHF. CDR3 DNA: TGCAGTGCTGTTATCCCCGGGACCGTCCGGAGGCCCCAGCATTTT.

The chain has TRBV5-1 and TRBJ1-2; no clear D gene. The CDR3 spans 15 residues. With 5 bases removed from V and 8 bases from J, the gap between germline ends came to 22 bases. Germline CDR1 is SGHRS and CDR2 is YFSETQ. This CDR3 is CASRTQRLHTSGYTF. DNA for the CDR3: TGCGCCAGCAGAACACAACGACTCCACACATCCGGCTACACCTTC.

In its sample, this clonotype was seen a few times. V is TRBV20-1 and J is TRBJ2-5; D assignment may be TRBD1 or TRBD2 (5 bases each). This CDR3 is 13 amino acids long. Trimming cost V 3 bases and J 5 bases, with 13 bases left between them. Looked up from germline, CDR1 is DFQATT and CDR2 is SNEGSKA (reference sequence). The CDR3 is CSASLEGTETQYF. The CDR3 DNA sequence: TGCAGTGCTAGTCTAGAGGGGACGGAGACCCAGTACTTC.

The chain is built from TRBV6-1 and TRBJ2-7; no clear D. Germline V CDR1 and CDR2: MNHNS, SASEGT. The V end was cut by 8 bases, the J end by 6 bases, with 11 bases between. CDR3 length: 11 residues. CDR3 region: CASGVTSEQYF. The CDR3 nucleotides read TGTGCCAGCGGGGTAACCAGCGAGCAGTACTTC.